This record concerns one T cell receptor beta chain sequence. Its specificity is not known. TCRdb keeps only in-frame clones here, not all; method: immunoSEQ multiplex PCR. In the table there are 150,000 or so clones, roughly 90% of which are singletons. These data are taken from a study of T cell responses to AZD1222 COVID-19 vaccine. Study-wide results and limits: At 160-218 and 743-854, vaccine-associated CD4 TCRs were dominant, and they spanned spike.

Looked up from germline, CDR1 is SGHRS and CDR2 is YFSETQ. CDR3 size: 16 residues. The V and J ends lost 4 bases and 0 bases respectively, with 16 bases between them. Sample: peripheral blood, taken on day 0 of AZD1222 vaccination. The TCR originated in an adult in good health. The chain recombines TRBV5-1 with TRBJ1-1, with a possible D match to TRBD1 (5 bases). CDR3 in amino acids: CASSEGSNSMNTEAFF. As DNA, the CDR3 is TGCGCCAGCAGCGAGGGGTCTAACTCCATGAACACTGAAGCTTTCTTT.